The 26 T cell receptor beta chains below come from one sample, sequenced in a study of identical twins (dated by TCRdb to about 2016). Libraries came from 5' RACE. The sequencer was an Illumina HiSeq 2000. TCRdb passed the public sequencing reads through fastp at Q25 and MiXCR, retaining productive beta sequences. Duplicate CDR3 protein sequences are folded into a single record with the most common DNA and genes. Across this sample there are 420,000 or so distinct CDR3 sequences, with approximately 18% seen only once. Roughly 12% of the sample belongs to the ten largest clones. The sequenced material came from naive T cells sorted from blood. The cell subset or site tag for this specimen amounts to: cells isolated with a human naive T-cell isolation kit. These receptors all come from a man between 45 and 60 years old in good health.

The chain joins TRBV5-1 to TRBJ2-3; 8 bases line up with TRBD1. CDR1 and CDR2 from the germline V gene are SGHRS and YFSETQ. The CDR3 contains 14 residues. The junction had 5 bases not matched to a gene; V was cut back by 3 bases and J by 5 bases. The DNA of the CDR3 is TGCGCCAGCAGCTCGGACAGGGCGATAGATACGCAGTATTTT. It yields the protein CASSSDRAIDTQYF. The whole variable domain, remainder taken from reference TRBV5-1 and TRBJ2-3, is KAGVTQTPRYLIKTRGQQVTLSCSPISGHRSVSWYQQTPGQGLQFLFEYFSETQRNKGNFPGRFSGRQFSNSRSEMNVSTLELGDSALYLCASSSDRAIDTQYFGPGTRLTVL.

This rearrangement joins TRBV28 to TRBJ2-5; D assignment may be TRBD1 or TRBD2 (5 bases each). This CDR3 contains 15 residues. Germline CDR1 is MDHEN and CDR2 is SYDVKM. V was cut by 6 bases and J by 5 bases, with 19 bases left in between. CDR3 sequence reads: CASSPLGRGRETQYF. The CDR3 DNA is TGTGCCAGCAGCCCCCTTGGCCGGGGCCGGGAGACCCAGTACTTC.

This clonotype was seen just once. The gene calls are TRBV7-2 and TRBJ2-7; 8 nucleotides agree with TRBD2. Germline V lookup: CDR1 SGHTA, CDR2 FQGNSA. CDR3 size: 14 residues. With 5 bases clipped from V and 6 bases from J, the junction kept 9 bases outside the gene matches. CDR3 in DNA: TGTGCCAGCAGCCCCGATAGCGGGATCGGCGAGCAGTACTTC. It specifies CASSPDSGIGEQYF.

This clonotype was seen only a few times. The rearrangement links TRBV25-1 to TRBJ1-1; D is ambiguous. CDR1 MGHDK and CDR2 SYGVNS come from the germline V gene. The CDR3 is 14 amino acids. Trimming removed 1 base from V and 4 bases from J, with 10 bases in between. The CDR3 loop is CASSESVQFTEAFF. CDR3 sequence (DNA): TGTGCCAGCAGTGAATCGGTACAGTTCACTGAAGCTTTCTTT.

This clonotype was observed a handful of times. The V and J genes are TRBV6-1 and TRBJ2-2; D call uncertain. Germline loops: CDR1 MNHNS, CDR2 SASEGT. This CDR3 is 13 amino acids long. V lost 4 bases to trimming and J lost 6 bases, with 9 bases between them. CDR3 region: CASSGMGSGELFF. CDR3 DNA sequence: TGTGCCAGCAGTGGAATGGGTTCCGGGGAGCTGTTTTTT.

V is TRBV9 and J is TRBJ2-7; TRBD1 matches at 7 bases. CDR3 length equals 16 residues. Germline CDR1 and CDR2: SGDLS and YYNGEE. The junction had 14 bases not matched to a gene; V was cut back by 3 bases and J by 5 bases. The CDR3 nucleotides are TGTGCCAGCAGCGATCCCTTCGCGACAGGGAACGACGAGCAGTACTTC. Its protein product is CASSDPFATGNDEQYF.

The table lists this clonotype with many counts. The rearrangement uses TRBV21-1 and TRBJ2-7; TRBD2 is taken as the D call from the table, unchecked against the DNA. TRBV21-1 is flagged as a pseudogene. The CDR3 loop spans 17 amino acids. CDR3 protein: CASSGTGTSGIPYEQYF. CDR3 bases: TGTGCCAGCAGCGGAACCGGGACTAGCGGGATTCCTTACGAGCAGTACTTC.

The gene calls are TRBV20-1 and TRBJ1-4; D is ambiguous. CDR3 size: 14 residues. Germline V gene lookup returns CDR1 DFQATT and CDR2 SNEGSKA (reference sequence). V lost 1 base and J lost 4, with 10 bases in between. DNA for the CDR3: TGCAGTGCTAGAGTTGGGGTCGTTAATGAAAAACTGTTTTTT. Translated: CSARVGVVNEKLFF.

This clonotype appeared a single time. The chain employs TRBV7-3 and TRBJ2-5, with TRBD2 identical over 7 bases. The CDR3 contains 13 residues. The germline V gene has CDR1 SGHTA and CDR2 FQGTGA. The junction had 3 bases not matched to a gene; V was cut back by 3 bases and J by 5 bases. The CDR3 nucleotides read TGTGCCAGCAGCTTGGGGGGGATGGAGACCCAGTACTTC. Its translation: CASSLGGMETQYF.

This clonotype was recorded a few times. The chain couples TRBV4-2 to TRBJ1-4; 10 bases map to TRBD1. The CDR3 is 15 amino acids. The germline CDR1 and CDR2 sequences are LGHNA and YNFKEQ. V shed 4 bases, J shed 6 bases, and the junction held 5 bases outside the gene matches. CDR3 region: CASSPRDRGDEKLFF. The CDR3 DNA follows: TGTGCCAGCAGCCCCAGGGACAGGGGTGATGAAAAACTGTTTTTT.

In its sample, this clonotype was seen a few times. The J gene is TRBJ2-1, the V gene TRBV29-1; D possibly corresponds to TRBD2 (7 bases). CDR3 size: 18 residues. V lost 0 bases and J lost 2, with 20 bases in between. Looked up from germline, CDR1 is SQVTM and CDR2 is ANQGSEA. The CDR3 reads CSVEDQLGGGSAYNEQFF. CDR3 nucleotides: TGCAGCGTTGAAGATCAACTGGGGGGCGGGAGTGCCTACAATGAGCAGTTCTTC.

In this sample, this clonotype turned up a few times. The chain couples TRBV29-1 to TRBJ2-7; TRBD2 might be the D (6 bases). Germline CDR1 and CDR2: SQVTM and ANQGSEA. The CDR3 runs 14 residues. V lost 7 bases and J 0 bases, leaving 16 bases between the germline ends. The chain's CDR3 is CSGGTSGSSYEQYF. CDR3 sequence (DNA): TGCAGCGGGGGGACTTCAGGATCCTCCTACGAGCAGTACTTC.

At least ten counts were recorded for this clonotype. V and J are TRBV9 and TRBJ1-1; D is perhaps TRBD1 (5 bases). The CDR3 covers 14 residues. Trimming took 2 bases from V and 4 from J, leaving 12 bases between them. Germline V gives CDR1 SGDLS, CDR2 YYNGEE. In DNA form, the CDR3 reads TGTGCCAGCAGCGTTCTTCAGGGCGGCACTGAAGCTTTCTTT. Translation gives CASSVLQGGTEAFF.

The chain uses TRBV7-2 and TRBJ2-7, with no clear D. V lost 0 bases and J 2 bases, leaving 14 bases between the germline ends. Germline assignment: CDR1 SGHTA and CDR2 FQGNSA. The CDR3 sequence is 16 residues long. The CDR3 reads CASSLASGFLTYEQYF. The CDR3 region has the DNA TGTGCCAGCAGCTTAGCGTCCGGGTTCCTGACCTACGAGCAGTACTTC.

V and J are TRBV4-3 and TRBJ2-7; D possibly matches TRBD1 or TRBD2 (5 bases each). Looked up from germline, CDR1 is LGHNA and CDR2 is YSLEER. This CDR3 is built from 17 residues. Trimming pared 1 base from V and 1 base from J, leaving 17 bases between. The CDR3 reads CASSQGVGDLISYEQYF. The CDR3 DNA reads TGCGCCAGCAGCCAAGGGGTAGGGGACCTTATTTCCTACGAGCAGTACTTC.

This clonotype was seen a handful of times. The V gene is TRBV11-2, the J gene TRBJ2-7, with 15 bases matching TRBD2. Germline loops: CDR1 SGHAT, CDR2 FQNNGV. This CDR3 has 18 amino acids. V trimming: 2 bases; J trimming: 3 bases; junction bases outside the gene matches: 8. CDR3 protein: CASSLSRTSGRAIYEQYF. CDR3 nucleotides: TGTGCCAGCAGCTTATCAAGGACTAGCGGGAGGGCCATCTACGAGCAGTACTTC.

This clonotype turned up a few times. The chain uses TRBV27 and TRBJ1-5, with TRBD1 identical over 9 bases. From germline, CDR1 is MNHEY and CDR2 SMNVEV (reference sequence). The CDR3 covers 16 residues. With V trimmed by 5 bases and J by 2 bases, 7 bases remained unmatched. The CDR3 sequence is CASSPTGGEGNQPQHF. In DNA form, the CDR3 reads TGTGCCAGCAGTCCGACAGGGGGTGAGGGCAATCAGCCCCAGCATTTT.

The V gene is TRBV10-3, the J gene TRBJ1-5; D not certain. V was cut by 8 bases and J by 0 bases, with 8 bases left in between. Per the germline V gene, CDR1 is ENHRY and CDR2 is SYGVKD. The CDR3 sequence is 13 residues long. The CDR3 reads CAIGQASNQPQHF. CDR3 bases: TGTGCCATCGGTCAGGCTAGCAATCAGCCCCAGCATTTT.

This chain links TRBV6-1 with TRBJ2-7; D possibly uses TRBD1 or TRBD2 (5 bases each). Per germline, CDR1 MNHNS and CDR2 SASEGT. V was shortened by 2 bases and J by 1 base, with 12 bases between the two germline ends. The CDR3 consists of 15 residues. The CDR3 protein is CASSETQGPSYEQYF. CDR3 nucleotide sequence: TGTGCCAGCAGTGAAACCCAGGGACCTTCCTACGAGCAGTACTTC.

The chain uses TRBV4-3 and TRBJ2-1; no clear D gene. V was shortened by 5 bases and J by 0 bases, with 11 bases between the two germline ends. Germline CDR1 LGHNA, CDR2 YSLEER. The CDR3 consists of 15 residues. CDR3 nucleotides: TGCGCCAGCAGCGTCCGACGGAGCTCCTACAATGAGCAGTTCTTC. As protein: CASSVRRSSYNEQFF.

This clonotype showed up just a few times. The chain carries TRBV5-1 and TRBJ2-3, with 11 nucleotides matching TRBD2. The ends lost 4 bases at V and 0 bases at J; junction bases unmatched: 4. CDR3 length: 16 amino acids. The germline CDR1 and CDR2 sequences are SGHRS and YFSETQ. CDR3 sequence (DNA): TGCGCCAGCAGCGAAGGGACTAGCGGAAGCACAGATACGCAGTATTTT. Its translation: CASSEGTSGSTDTQYF.

The sample holds many counts of this clonotype. The J gene is TRBJ1-4, the V gene TRBV5-5; the D gene is possibly TRBD1 (6 bases). The V end was cut by 8 bases, the J end by 8 bases, with 19 bases between. The CDR3 is 14 amino acids. CDR1 and CDR2 from the germline V gene are SGHKS and YYEKEE (reference sequence). CDR3 coding DNA: TGTGCCAGTGAAAAACAGGGCCTACAGGAAAAACTGTTTTTT. Translated: CASEKQGLQEKLFF. The full variable domain, with the rest looked up from reference TRBV5-5 and TRBJ1-4, is DAGVTQSPTHLIKTRGQQVTLRCSPISGHKSVSWYQQVLGQGPQFIFQYYEKEERGRGNFPDRFSARQFPNYSSELNVNALLLGDSALYLCASEKQGLQEKLFFGSGTQLSVL.

The sample holds a few counts of this clonotype. The V gene is TRBV12-3 or TRBV12-4, the J gene TRBJ1-5; TRBD1 might be the D (6 bases). The CDR3 is made up of 16 amino acids. V shed 0 bases and J shed 4 bases, with 13 bases lying between them. CDR3 region: CASSLATGSRNQPQHF. In DNA, the CDR3 is TGTGCCAGCAGTTTAGCCACAGGGAGCCGAAATCAGCCCCAGCATTTT.

This chain uses TRBV3-1 with TRBJ2-5; D not certain. Per germline, CDR1 LGHDT and CDR2 YNNKEL (reference sequence). The CDR3 runs 16 residues. V dropped 4 bases and J dropped 1 base, with 16 bases sitting between them. The CDR3 DNA follows: TGTGCCAGCAGCCTTCCCGGTTGGGGTATCCAAGAGACCCAGTACTTC. Protein product: CASSLPGWGIQETQYF.

V is TRBV6-1 and J is TRBJ1-1; a weak D match, TRBD1 (5 bases). The CDR3 has 13 amino acids. Germline V gene data show CDR1 as MNHNS and CDR2 as SASEGT. V was clipped by 6 bases and J by 4 bases, with 12 bases between them. CDR3 DNA sequence: TGTGCCAGCAGCCCCAGGGTTTCCACTGAAGCTTTCTTT. It is translated as CASSPRVSTEAFF.

This clonotype was detected many times. The J gene is TRBJ2-1, the V gene TRBV7-8, with a weak D call TRBD1 (6 bases). V was shortened by 2 bases and J by 4 bases, with 15 bases between the two germline ends. The CDR3 contains 16 residues. Germline lookup yields CDR1 SGHVS and CDR2 FQNEAQ. CDR3 bases: TGTGCCAGCAGCTTACTGGACAGCCCCTTATACAATGAGCAGTTCTTC. Translation: CASSLLDSPLYNEQFF. The full variable domain, its missing parts supplied by reference TRBV7-8 and TRBJ2-1, is GAGVSQSPRYKVAKRGQDVALRCDPISGHVSLFWYQQALGQGPEFLTYFQNEAQLDKSGLPSDRFFAERPEGSVSTLKIQRTQQEDSAVYLCASSLLDSPLYNEQFFGPGTRLTVL.